This T cell receptor beta chain was found in a study of shared clonotypes between healthy human individuals. On the study more broadly: The cohort comprised a couple of women and a few men. Their ages spanned 18 to 49 years. Study-wide results and caveats: Blood was the sole source, and tissue repertoires probably differ.

Unsorted PBMC samples were amplified in replicate PCRs containing 300 ng DNA, roughly 33,000 T cell genomes. Profiled with immunoSEQ multiplex PCR; TCRdb holds only in-frame clones, not every one. Found here are about 510,000 clones, over 60% of them singletons; the top ten hold 12%. Note on this clone: Its antigen is unknown.

The sequenced material came from PBMCs. The TCR originated in a woman between 35 and 50 years old in good health. Some clones in this sample may be carry-over from other donors' samples.

In DNA form, the CDR3 reads TGTGCCAGCACCCCGAGGAGCTCCTACAATGAGCAGTTCTTC. Protein sequence: CASTPRSSYNEQFF. V is TRBV28 and J is TRBJ2-1; D call uncertain. This CDR3 region has 14 residues. Germline assignment: CDR1 MDHEN and CDR2 SYDVKM. V lost 7 bases and J lost 0, with 10 bases in between.